These T cell receptor beta chains were read from a single sample in a study of shared clonotypes between healthy human individuals. Libraries were prepared by immunoSEQ multiplex PCR; TCRdb keeps only in-frame clonotypes and omits some of them. The sample includes about 2.4 million clones, 93% of them seen just once. The sample was naive CD4+ T cells from PBMCs. The receptor source for this set is a man between 18 and 29 years old in good health. Some clones in this sample may be carry-over from other donors' samples. CDR3s include the opening cysteine and the closing phenylalanine or tryptophan. D genes are given only for firm matches. Size is stated for part of the rows, as once, few or many counts, or as a class when the clone is expanded.

TGTGCCAGCAGTCCCCGGGACAGGGACCACGAGCAGTACTTC,CASSPRDRDHEQYF,-,TRBJ2-7,TRBV27,TRBD1
TGTGCCAGCAGCTTACAGGGGGCTCGGGAAAAACTGTTTTTT,CASSLQGAREKLFF,-,TRBJ1-4,TRBV5-5,TRBD1
TGTGCCAGCAGCACCGCAGGAAGCTCCTACAATGAGCAGTTCTTC,CASSTAGSSYNEQFF,-,TRBJ2-1,TRBV7-3,-
TGTGCCAGTAGCACAGGCCGCACAGATACGCAGTATTTT,CASSTGRTDTQYF,-,TRBJ2-3,TRBV19,-
TGTGCCAGCAGCGCGGGGTCTGGGGCCAACGTCCTGACTTTC,CASSAGSGANVLTF,once,TRBJ2-6,TRBV2,-
TGCGCCAGCCAAGGGACAGCCCAAGAGACCCAGTACTTC,CASQGTAQETQYF,-,TRBJ2-5,TRBV5-1,TRBD1
TGTGCCAGCACCTCATCGGGCGCGTATGAGCAGTTCTTC,CASTSSGAYEQFF,once,TRBJ2-1,TRBV28,-
TGTGCCAGCAGTCTCACTAAGGGGGCAGTGTCCGGGGAGCTGTTTTTT,CASSLTKGAVSGELFF,-,TRBJ2-2,TRBV28,TRBD1
TGTGCCAGCAGCCGGACTAGCGGGCAAGAGACCCAGTACTTC,CASSRTSGQETQYF,-,TRBJ2-5,TRBV11-2,TRBD2
TGCAGCGTTGGTTCAGGGGACGCAACTAATGAAAAACTGTTTTTT,CSVGSGDATNEKLFF,once,TRBJ1-4,TRBV29-1,-
TGCAGCGGTGTAGGAGAGACCCAGTACTTC,CSGVGETQYF,-,TRBJ2-5,TRBV29-1,-
TGCAGCGCTCGGAACCAAGAGACCCAGTACTTC,CSARNQETQYF,-,TRBJ2-5,TRBV29-1,-
TGCGCCAGCAGCCAAGGGGTCCCGACACAGGTATCTTCAAGCTCCTATAATTCACCCCTCCACTTT,CASSQGVPTQVSSSSYNSPLHF,-,TRBJ1-6,TRBV4-1,-
TGTGCCAGCAGAACCCAATACGAGCAGTACTTC,CASRTQYEQYF,-,TRBJ2-7,TRBV11-2,-
TGTGCCAGCAGCTTTAGCGGGAGGGCTGGCGGGGAGCTGTTTTTT,CASSFSGRAGGELFF,-,TRBJ2-2,TRBV7-2,TRBD2
TGTGCCAGCAGTTTTTGGGGGTCGGCGGACCACGAGCAGTACTTC,CASSFWGSADHEQYF,once,TRBJ2-7,TRBV27,-
TGTGCCAGCAGCTCGACAGAAACTAATGAAAAACTGTTTTTT,CASSSTETNEKLFF,-,TRBJ1-4,TRBV5-4,-
TGCGCCAGCAGCTTTCTAGGCAGGGAGGATGGCTACACCTTC,CASSFLGREDGYTF,-,TRBJ1-2,TRBV5-1,-
TGCGCCAGCAGCCCCGGCGGGGACAGGGTAAAGGGGACTGAAAAACTGTTTTTT,CASSPGGDRVKGTEKLFF,-,TRBJ1-4,TRBV5-1,TRBD1
TGTGCCTGGACACGGACAGCTAGCAATCAGCCCCAGCATTTT,CAWTRTASNQPQHF,-,TRBJ1-5,TRBV30,-
TGTGCCAGTAGCCCGGGGAACTCTGGGGCCAACGTCCTGACTTTC,CASSPGNSGANVLTF,-,TRBJ2-6,TRBV19,-
TGTGCCAGCAGCCCAGACCACAGGTCAGATACGCAGTATTTT,CASSPDHRSDTQYF,-,TRBJ2-3,TRBV5-4,-
TGTGCCAGCAGCTTAAATCGGGGACACCGGGTAAAGGGTGAGCAGTTCTTC,CASSLNRGHRVKGEQFF,-,TRBJ2-1,TRBV7-8,-
TGTGCCAGCAATCGGGACAGGGGTGGCGAGCAGTACTTC,CASNRDRGGEQYF,-,TRBJ2-7,TRBV28,TRBD1
-,CATVAGGWDSPLHF,-,TRBJ1-6,TRBV28,-
TGCGCCAGCAGCCCCGGGGGCATCGAGGGGCAGTTCTTC,CASSPGGIEGQFF,few,TRBJ2-1,TRBV4-3,-
TGTGCCAGCAGTTTCCCCGTTTTGGCGGCTCCCTACAATGAGCAGTTCTTC,CASSFPVLAAPYNEQFF,-,TRBJ2-1,TRBV28,-
TGCAGCGTTGAGGGACAGTACGTCGGCGAGCAGTACTTC,CSVEGQYVGEQYF,-,TRBJ2-7,TRBV29-1,TRBD1
TGTGCCAGCAGTTTATCCCTGACAGGGAACTATGGCTACACCTTC,CASSLSLTGNYGYTF,-,TRBJ1-2,TRBV27,TRBD1
TGCGCCAGCAGCCAGGGACGCTCCACAGATACGCAGTATTTT,CASSQGRSTDTQYF,-,TRBJ2-3,TRBV5-1,-
TGTGCCAGCTCACCACCTAGCGGGAGGAACAATGAGCAGTTCTTC,CASSPPSGRNNEQFF,-,TRBJ2-1,TRBV18,TRBD2
TGCGCCAGCAGTAGGGTACAGGGGCATAGATTGCTATACAATGAGCAGTTCTTC,CASSRVQGHRLLYNEQFF,-,TRBJ2-1,TRBV5-1,TRBD1
TGTGCCAGCAGCCAGAGGGAGCGGGGCTCCTACGAGCAGTACTTC,CASSQRERGSYEQYF,-,TRBJ2-7,TRBV28,TRBD2
TGTGCCAGCAGCTTCTCGAGCTCCTACAATGAGCAGTTCTTC,CASSFSSSYNEQFF,-,TRBJ2-1,TRBV11-3,-
TGTGCCAGCAGGGTTTTGGGGGGTAATCAGCCCCAGCATTTT,CASRVLGGNQPQHF,-,TRBJ1-5,TRBV6-5,-
TGTGCCATCAGCCGGGACAGCTCCTACGAGCAGTACTTC,CAISRDSSYEQYF,-,TRBJ2-7,TRBV10-3,TRBD1
TGTGCCAGCAGCCTCGGGGCCCTAGCGGGTAACACCGGGGAGCTGTTTTTT,CASSLGALAGNTGELFF,-,TRBJ2-2,TRBV4-2,TRBD2
TGCGCCAGCAGCCAAGATTGGGGTACGACCTACGAGCAGTACTTC,CASSQDWGTTYEQYF,-,TRBJ2-7,TRBV4-3,-
TGTGCCAGCATCAAGGTCTCTGGAAACACCATATATTTT,CASIKVSGNTIYF,-,TRBJ1-3,TRBV28,-
TGTGCCAGCAGCTTAGGCCCTTGGACTAGCGGCTCCTACGAGCAGTACTTC,CASSLGPWTSGSYEQYF,-,TRBJ2-7,TRBV7-3,TRBD2
TGTGCCAGTCGGGAGCTAGCGGGAGAGACCCAGTACTTC,CASRELAGETQYF,-,TRBJ2-5,TRBV6-6,TRBD2
TGTGCCATCAGCCTCGAGGGCGGCGAGCAGTTCTTC,CAISLEGGEQFF,-,TRBJ2-1,TRBV10-3,-
TGTGCCAGCAGCCGGGGACAGGGGAACTATGGCTACACCTTC,CASSRGQGNYGYTF,-,TRBJ1-2,TRBV5-4,TRBD1
TGTGCCAGCAGCCCGGAAGGGCGGTATGGCTACACCTTC,CASSPEGRYGYTF,-,TRBJ1-2,TRBV5-4,-
TGTGCCAGTAGTAGGAAGGGTAGCGGAATCCAAGAGACCCAGTACTTC,CASSRKGSGIQETQYF,-,TRBJ2-5,TRBV19,-
TGTGCCAGCAGTTCATTATACATGAACACTGAAGCTTTCTTT,CASSSLYMNTEAFF,-,TRBJ1-1,TRBV6-5,-
TGCGCCAGCAGCCCTCCTGGGGTAGCGGGGAACACCGGGGAGCTGTTTTTT,CASSPPGVAGNTGELFF,-,TRBJ2-2,TRBV5-1,TRBD2
TGCAGTGCTGGAGTATCGGACGAGCAGTACTTC,CSAGVSDEQYF,-,TRBJ2-7,TRBV20-1,-
TGTGCCACCAGCATAAGGGACAGGGTCTATGGCTACACCTTC,CATSIRDRVYGYTF,-,TRBJ1-2,TRBV15,TRBD1
TGTGCCAGCACCGTGGGGGGAAGTGGCACAGATACGCAGTATTTT,CASTVGGSGTDTQYF,-,TRBJ2-3,TRBV28,-
TGTGCCAGCAGCTTGGAAAGGGAGCAGTACTTC,CASSLEREQYF,few,TRBJ2-7,TRBV5-4,-
TGCGCCAGCAGCCCGGACAGGGTCGACAATGAGCAGTTCTTC,CASSPDRVDNEQFF,-,TRBJ2-1,TRBV5-1,TRBD1
TGTGCCAGCAGCGTATTAGGGAGCTCCTACGAGCAGTACTTC,CASSVLGSSYEQYF,-,TRBJ2-7,TRBV9,-
TGTGCCAGCAGTTTGGGGACAGGCCCCCCTAGGGAGCAGTACTTC,CASSLGTGPPREQYF,-,TRBJ2-7,TRBV28,TRBD1
TGTGCCAGCAGCCGGGACAGAAACACCGGGGAGCTGTTTTTT,CASSRDRNTGELFF,-,TRBJ2-2,TRBV9,TRBD1